A single sample gave rise to the 5 T cell receptor beta chains below, sequenced in a study of blood T cell repertoires in COVID-19. Profiled with immunoSEQ multiplex PCR; TCRdb holds only in-frame clones, not every one. The sample holds tens of thousands of clones, roughly nine tenths seen once. What was sequenced was peripheral blood. These receptors were obtained from a human donor in a cohort sampled during active COVID-19.

In its sample, this clone was seen once. The CDR3 protein is CATHDRDNEKLFF. The CDR3, as DNA: TGTGCCACCCACGACAGGGACAATGAAAAACTGTTTTTT. V usage is TRBV7-9 and J usage is TRBJ1-4, with 7 bases lining up with TRBD1. Germline CDR1 reads SEHNR; CDR2 reads FQNEAQ (reference sequence). The V segment lost 10 bases and the J segment 5 bases; nucleotides outside the gene matches: 7. The CDR3 is made up of 13 amino acids.

This clone has just one count. The rearrangement uses TRBV7-2 and TRBJ2-1; 10 nucleotides agree with TRBD2. V was clipped by 0 bases and J by 9 bases; unmatched bases: 5. The CDR3 consists of 15 residues. Germline V lookup: CDR1 SGHTA, CDR2 FQGNSA. The CDR3 nucleotides read TGTGCCAGCAGCTTAGCAAGCGGGGGGGCCCGTGAGCAGTTCTTC. Its protein is CASSLASGGAREQFF. The whole variable domain, remainder taken from reference TRBV7-2 and TRBJ2-1, is GAGVSQSPSNKVTEKGKDVELRCDPISGHTALYWYRQSLGQGLEFLIYFQGNSAPDKSGLPSDRFSAERTGGSVSTLTIQRTQQEDSAVYLCASSLASGGAREQFFGPGTRLTVL.

The chain carries TRBV11-2 and TRBJ2-7; 8 positions match TRBD2. Germline assignment: CDR1 SGHAT and CDR2 FQNNGV. This CDR3 spans 15 amino acids. The ends lost 3 bases at V and 6 bases at J; junction bases unmatched: 10. In nucleotides, the CDR3 is TGTGCCAGCAGCTTTCTGAGCGGGGGAGAAGGCGAGCAGTACTTC. It encodes CASSFLSGGEGEQYF.

The chain employs TRBV7-6 and TRBJ1-1; unclear D gene. Deletions cut 5 bases from V and 0 bases from J, with 16 bases between. The germline CDR1 and CDR2 sequences are SGHVS and FNYEAQ. The CDR3 loop spans 16 amino acids. The CDR3 coding sequence is TGTGCCAGCAGCCCGATACAGAGCCCAATGAACACTGAAGCTTTCTTT. Its protein product is CASSPIQSPMNTEAFF. The full variable domain, with the rest looked up from reference TRBV7-6 and TRBJ1-1, is GAGVSQSPRYKVTKRGQDVALRCDPISGHVSLYWYRQALGQGPEFLTYFNYEAQQDKSGLPNDRFSAERPEGSISTLTIQRTEQRDSAMYRCASSPIQSPMNTEAFFGQGTRLTVV.

The V and J genes are TRBV29-1 and TRBJ2-7; TRBD1 matches 9 bases. Germline V gene data show CDR1 as SQVTM and CDR2 as ANQGSEA. Germline trimming cut 6 bases from V and 6 bases from J; bases unmatched to any gene: 9. The CDR3 totals 13 residues. The CDR3 is CSVTGTGKVEQYF. The CDR3 DNA reads TGCAGCGTAACCGGGACAGGGAAGGTCGAGCAGTACTTC.